The clone carrying this TCR beta chain was seen more than once but under ten times. No antigen is known for it. The data were obtained in a study of metastatic and nonmetastatic thyroid tumors. Study summary: The comparison covered peripheral blood and tumor or nodule tissue in malignant and benign thyroid patients. Points from the study as a whole: The reported finding was significantly higher TCR beta diversity in malignant thyroid tumors relative to benign nodules, in blood and tumor.

Under the authors' procedure: Across clinicopathological groups, CDR3 differences served as the basis for building a distant-metastasis classifier for papillary thyroid cancer. TCRdb reanalyzed the PCR reads with MiXCR. These V and J calls are TCRdb output, not the study's own analysis. The sample has roughly 30,000 clones; roughly 4% are singletons. Thyroid surgery was performed in patients who had received no treatment beforehand. The receptor's source is a male donor with papillary thyroid cancer or a benign thyroid nodule (not recorded which). Some clones in this sample may be carry-over from other donors' samples. The sample taken for sequencing was blood.

CDR3 residues: CASSTVNRDEYQYF. CDR3 nucleotides: TGTGCCAGCAGCACCGTTAACCGCGACGAGTATCAGTACTTC. The chain links TRBV7-9 to TRBJ2-7; the D is unclear. This CDR3 spans 14 amino acids. The germline gives CDR1 SEHNR, CDR2 FQNEAQ (reference sequence). Trimming shortened V by 5 bases and J by 10 bases, and 21 bases separated the two germline ends.